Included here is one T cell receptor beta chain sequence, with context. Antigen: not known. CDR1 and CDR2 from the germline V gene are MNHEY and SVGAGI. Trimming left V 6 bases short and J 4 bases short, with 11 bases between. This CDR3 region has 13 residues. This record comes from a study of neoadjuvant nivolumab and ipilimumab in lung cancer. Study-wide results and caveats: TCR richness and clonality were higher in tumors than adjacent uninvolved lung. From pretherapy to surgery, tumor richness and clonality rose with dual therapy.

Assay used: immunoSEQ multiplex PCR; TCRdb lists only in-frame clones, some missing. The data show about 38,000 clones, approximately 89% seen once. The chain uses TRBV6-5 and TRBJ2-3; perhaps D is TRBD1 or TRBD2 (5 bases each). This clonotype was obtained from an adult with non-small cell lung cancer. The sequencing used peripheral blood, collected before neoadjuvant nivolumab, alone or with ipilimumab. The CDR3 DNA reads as TGTGCCAGCAGACTCGGGGCGGCAGATACGCAGTATTTT. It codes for CASRLGAADTQYF.